The present TCR beta chain was sequenced within a study of T cell changes during pregnancy in multiple sclerosis. V was trimmed by 7 bases and J by 2 bases, leaving 13 bases between them. The CDR3 totals 14 residues. The germline gives CDR1 LNHDA, CDR2 SQIVND (reference sequence). This clone came up once. Sequenced by immunoSEQ multiplex PCR; TCRdb stores in-frame clones only, minus some. The sample records 50,000 to 60,000 clones, 70% to 90% being singletons. The sequence came from a female donor with multiple sclerosis, enrolled in a pregnancy study. The chain uses TRBV19 and TRBJ2-3; no reliable D call. Sequencing used CD4+ T cells from peripheral blood mononuclear cells, obtained in the third trimester of pregnancy. The CDR3 sequence: CASKSSGVTDTQYF. DNA of the CDR3: TGTGCCAGTAAATCTTCCGGAGTCACAGATACGCAGTATTTT.